Reported below is one T cell receptor beta chain. What it binds is unknown. The CDR3 has 13 amino acids. V gave up 8 bases and J gave up 1 base, with 11 bases separating them. CDR1 and CDR2 (germline): SNHLY, FYNNEI. Investigators merged groups given second doses at roughly 4 or roughly 12 weeks. These data are taken from a study of T cell responses to AZD1222 COVID-19 vaccine. General study findings and limits: Clonal diversity may have been underestimated, and the donors were mostly white British, with more females than males. Following two doses of AZD1222, Spike-specific TCR breadth and depth rose. Vaccine-associated CD4 TCRs spanned spike, dominant at 160-218 and 743-854.

Sequencing was performed with immunoSEQ multiplex PCR; in TCRdb, only in-frame clones are kept and a portion is missing. Counted here are fewer than 150,000 clones, over 80% occurring once; the ten biggest clones make up approximately 7.9%. Source: peripheral blood, taken 28 days after the second AZD1222 dose. The receptor comes from an adult who received the AZD1222 COVID-19 vaccine. The rearrangement uses TRBV2 and TRBJ1-1; D perhaps matches TRBD1 (6 bases). The CDR3 protein is CASRTARNTEAFF. The CDR3 nucleotides are TGTGCCAGCCGGACAGCCCGGAACACTGAAGCTTTCTTT.